This TCR beta chain was retrieved from a study of OX40 agonist ivuxolimab in advanced cancers. Overall study results and limits: Expanded clones tended on average to be more numerous among CD8+ T cells than CD4+. Certain nonresponders likewise exhibited a low normalized T-cell clonal expansion.

The repertoire was sequenced with immunoSEQ multiplex PCR; TCRdb's copy has only in-frame clones and lacks some. The sample holds some 64,000 clones; roughly four fifths are singletons and the top ten take 9.8%. About this clone itself: Its antigen is as yet unknown.

The receptor was derived from an adult with an advanced solid tumor such as melanoma, head and neck, liver or kidney cancer. Sequenced material: CD4+ or CD8+ T cells sorted from blood, taken in a trial of the OX40 agonist ivuxolimab.

The CDR3, as DNA: TGTGCCAGCTCACTACGGACAGGGAACACCGGGGAGCTGTTTTTT. Translated, it gives CASSLRTGNTGELFF. The chain uses TRBV18 and TRBJ2-2; 7 bases match TRBD1. V gave up 4 bases and J gave up 1 base; unmatched junction bases: 3. The CDR3 has 15 residues. Germline CDR1 KGHSH, CDR2 LQKENI.